This T cell receptor beta chain came from a study of blood T cell repertoires in COVID-19. Background on the study: The United States, Italy and Spain provided the acute and convalescent COVID-19 samples. T cells, B-cell-depleted T cells, or PBMCs provided the cDNA or gDNA that served as material.

V shed 6 bases and J 0 bases; nucleotides not matched to a gene: 1. The CDR3 runs 13 residues. Germline-derived CDR1 and CDR2 are LNHDA and SQIVND (reference sequence). Per the original data handling: Estimates of nucleated cell counts were drawn from the amplification of reference gene primers. TCRdb's table, derived via immunoSEQ multiplex PCR, lists solely in-frame clones and lacks some. The V and J calls and clone size are taken from that table; D and trimming were inferred from the DNA. Of over 150,000 clones in the sample, about 89% were seen once. The sequenced sample consisted of peripheral blood. The receptor was isolated from a man in his forties or fifties with acute or convalescent COVID-19. This chain joins TRBV19 and TRBJ1-2, with TRBD1 matching over 7 bases. The CDR3 DNA follows: TGTGCCAGTAGCAGGGGGACTAACTATGGCTACACCTTC. This sequence encodes CASSRGTNYGYTF.